A selection of T cell receptor beta chains follows, all from one sample in a study of blood T cell repertoires in COVID-19. The method was immunoSEQ multiplex PCR; TCRdb's version includes in-frame clones alone and lacks a portion of them. The table lists about 160,000 clones, 80% of them singletons. The sequencing sample was made of PBMCs or T cells enriched from blood (not recorded which). All receptors derive from a woman between 55 and 75 years old who had recovered from COVID-19. CDR3s include the opening cysteine and the closing phenylalanine or tryptophan. Each record gives: J gene, V gene, clone size, D gene, CDR3 DNA, CDR3 protein. A D gene is named only where the DNA matches it firmly. For some rows the clone size is stated as once, few or many, or as a class when expanded; others skip it.

TRBJ1-2	TRBV11-2	NA	NA	TGTGCCAGCAGCTTAGGGGTAGTGGACTCCCTAGTCCTTTATGGCTACACCTTC	CASSLGVVDSLVLYGYTF
TRBJ2-3	TRBV30	NA	TRBD2	TGTGCCTGGAGGGTAGCGGGTGCGCGGGATACGCAGTATTTT	CAWRVAGARDTQYF
TRBJ2-2	TRBV12-5	NA	NA	TGTGCTAGTGGTTTGGGGACACATAACACCGGGGAGCTGTTTTTT	CASGLGTHNTGELFF
TRBJ1-5	TRBV29-1	NA	NA	TGCAGCGCAGGGGACTATAGCAATCAGCCCCAGCATTTT	CSAGDYSNQPQHF
TRBJ2-2	TRBV7-2	NA	TRBD1	TGTGCCAGCAGCTTAGGCCGTCAACAGGGGGCGAAGTTGGTCGGGGAGCTGTTTTTT	CASSLGRQQGAKLVGELFF
TRBJ1-3	TRBV5-8	NA	TRBD1	TGTGCCAGCAGGGGGACAGCTGGAAACACCATATATTTT	CASRGTAGNTIYF
TRBJ1-1	TRBV5-1	NA	TRBD1	TGCGCCAGCAGCCTCCAGGGGGAGGACACTGAAGCTTTCTTT	CASSLQGEDTEAFF
TRBJ2-2	TRBV21-1	NA	NA	TGTGCCAGCAGCAAAAGTAAAACCGGACACTACACCGGGGAGCTGTTTTTT	CASSKSKTGHYTGELFF
TRBJ1-1	TRBV6-5	NA	NA	TGTGCCAGCAGTTGGGCGGGGGGTGAAGCTTTCTTT	CASSWAGGEAFF
TRBJ1-2	TRBV7-6	few	TRBD1	TGTGCCAGCAGCCCACAGGGGAACTATGGCTACACCTTC	CASSPQGNYGYTF
TRBJ2-2	TRBV14	NA	NA	TGTGCCAGCAGCCAAGTGCGGCCGGGGGTAGGCGGGGAGCTGTTTTTT	CASSQVRPGVGGELFF